A selection of T cell receptor beta chains follows, all from one sample in a study of blood T cell repertoires in COVID-19. The repertoire was sequenced with immunoSEQ multiplex PCR; TCRdb's copy has only in-frame clones and lacks some. The sample carries some 200,000 clones, 90% to 95% recorded once. Sequenced sample: peripheral blood. The receptors originated from a man aged 30 to 45 with COVID-19, enrolled during active disease. Each CDR3 is given with its conserved first and last residue. The order of the fields is clone size, D gene, V gene, CDR3 length, J gene, CDR3 protein, CDR3 DNA. The D gene is left open where the match is weak. Clone size is stated in some rows and not others, as once, few, many or a class when expanded.

size: NA; D: NA; V: TRBV11-2; length: 13; J: TRBJ1-2; CDR3: CASSSVGAQGYTF; DNA: TGTGCCAGCAGCTCAGTGGGGGCGCAGGGCTACACCTTC
size: NA; D: TRBD1; V: TRBV7-9; length: 14; J: TRBJ1-5; CDR3: CASSLDRSNQPQHF; DNA: TGTGCCAGCAGCTTGGACAGGTCTAATCAGCCCCAGCATTTT
size: NA; D: TRBD2; V: TRBV4-2; length: 19; J: TRBJ2-3; CDR3: CASSQFGTSGAGNTDTQYF; DNA: TGTGCCAGCAGCCAATTTGGGACTAGCGGGGCCGGAAACACAGATACGCAGTATTTT
size: NA; D: NA; V: TRBV20-1; length: 11; J: TRBJ2-5; CDR3: CSAPRGETQYF; DNA: TGCAGTGCCCCGAGGGGGGAGACCCAGTACTTC
size: NA; D: NA; V: TRBV11-2; length: 15; J: TRBJ1-3; CDR3: CASSLDGGSGNTIYF; DNA: TGTGCCAGCAGCTTAGATGGCGGCTCTGGAAACACCATATATTTT
size: NA; D: NA; V: TRBV7-9; length: 17; J: TRBJ2-5; CDR3: CASTTSVSGALDETQYF; DNA: TGTGCCAGCACTACCTCGGTGTCTGGGGCCCTAGACGAGACCCAGTACTTC
size: NA; D: NA; V: TRBV7-9; length: 15; J: TRBJ2-2; CDR3: CASTLRQENTGELFF; DNA: TGTGCCAGCACCCTCCGTCAGGAGAACACCGGGGAGCTGTTTTTT
size: NA; D: TRBD1; V: TRBV7-9; length: 13; J: TRBJ2-1; CDR3: CASSSDRYNEQFF; DNA: TGTGCCAGCAGCTCGGACAGGTACAATGAGCAGTTCTTC
size: NA; D: TRBD1; V: TRBV5-4; length: 14; J: TRBJ1-2; CDR3: CASSTGQGDGGYTF; DNA: TGTGCCAGCAGCACCGGACAGGGGGATGGTGGCTACACCTTC
size: NA; D: TRBD1; V: TRBV5-6; length: 13; J: TRBJ1-1; CDR3: CASSRMGQGKAFF; DNA: TGTGCCAGCAGCCGAATGGGACAGGGGAAAGCTTTCTTT
size: NA; D: NA; V: TRBV18; length: 16; J: TRBJ1-3; CDR3: CASSPPSRGSGNTIYF; DNA: TGTGCCAGCTCACCACCTAGCAGGGGCTCTGGAAACACCATATATTTT
size: NA; D: NA; V: TRBV6-6; length: 15; J: TRBJ2-6; CDR3: CASSQDRSGANVLTF; DNA: TGTGCCAGCAGTCAAGACAGGTCTGGGGCCAACGTCCTGACTTTC
size: NA; D: NA; V: TRBV19; length: 13; J: TRBJ2-5; CDR3: CASSMRGRETQYF; DNA: TGTGCCAGTAGTATGCGGGGGCGGGAGACCCAGTACTTC
size: NA; D: NA; V: TRBV4-1; length: 13; J: TRBJ1-2; CDR3: CASSQELNYGYTF; DNA: TGCGCCAGCAGCCAAGAACTGAACTATGGCTACACCTTC
size: NA; D: NA; V: TRBV4-1; length: 14; J: TRBJ1-1; CDR3: CASSQDGRGTEAFF; DNA: TGCGCCAGCAGCCAAGATGGCAGAGGGACTGAAGCTTTCTTT
size: NA; D: NA; V: TRBV6-5; length: 15; J: TRBJ1-2; CDR3: CASSNQYGTNYGYTF; DNA: TGTGCCAGCAGTAACCAATACGGGACTAACTATGGCTACACCTTC
size: NA; D: NA; V: TRBV25-1; length: 16; J: TRBJ1-6; CDR3: CASSEPGAGDNSPLHF; DNA: TGTGCCAGCAGTGAGCCCGGGGCAGGGGATAATTCACCCCTCCACTTT
size: once; D: TRBD1; V: TRBV4-1; length: 15; J: TRBJ1-5; CDR3: CASSPVGQGGGPQHF; DNA: TGCGCCAGCAGCCCCGTCGGACAGGGCGGAGGGCCCCAGCATTTT
size: NA; D: TRBD1; V: TRBV6-5; length: 14; J: TRBJ1-4; CDR3: CASSFGQGDEKLFF; DNA: TGTGCCAGCAGTTTTGGACAGGGGGACGAAAAACTGTTTTTT
size: NA; D: NA; V: TRBV19; length: 13; J: TRBJ1-6; CDR3: CASTRAGVSPLHF; DNA: TGTGCCAGTACTAGGGCAGGGGTTTCACCCCTCCACTTT
size: NA; D: NA; V: TRBV2; length: 16; J: TRBJ1-1; CDR3: CASSDSGTRGVTEAFF; DNA: TGTGCCAGCAGTGACTCTGGGACACGAGGAGTCACTGAAGCTTTCTTT
size: NA; D: TRBD1; V: TRBV2; length: 16; J: TRBJ2-2; CDR3: CASSTQDRAHTGELFF; DNA: TGTGCCAGCAGTACCCAGGACAGGGCGCACACCGGGGAGCTGTTTTTT
size: NA; D: NA; V: TRBV30; length: 14; J: TRBJ1-2; CDR3: CAWSRSGRVGGYTF; DNA: TGTGCCTGGAGTCGATCTGGGAGGGTCGGTGGCTACACCTTC